The subject of this entry is one TCR beta chain. The antigen is not known. These data belong to a study of Graves' ophthalmopathy and Graves' hyperthyroidism. The authors amplified TCR beta CDR3 regions from RNA transcripts. The workflow started with a first-round RT-PCR run with HTBI primers and then moved on to a second-round multiplex PCR. A single record per CDR3 protein comes from TCRdb applying MiXCR to the multiplex PCR reads. The top ten hold roughly an eighth of the sample, which has under 400,000 distinct CDR3 sequences, about a sixth seen once. The CDR3 is made up of 16 amino acids. Germline CDR1 reads LGHNA; CDR2 reads YNFKEQ. Trimming removed 4 bases at V and 7 bases at J, with 23 bases between. Study-wide findings and caveats: The model's ophthalmopathy progression predictions had around 67% sensitivity and over 72% specificity. Most clonotypes expanded in thyroid above 0.001 frequency were present in blood too.

It was on clinical symptoms, serum thyroxine, TRAb, thyroid ultrasound and orbital computed tomography that diagnosis relied. It was from 9.5 to 10 ml of fresh peripheral blood that the PBMCs came. The receptor was isolated from an adult man with Graves' ophthalmopathy. The sequencing sample was made of peripheral blood. The chain is built from TRBV4-2 and TRBJ2-7; D is unclear. The CDR3, as DNA: TGTGCCAGCAGCCCGACCGAGCCCAATCTGCCTACGGAGCAGTACTTC. Protein: CASSPTEPNLPTEQYF.